Shown below are 10 T cell receptor beta chains from a single sample sequenced in a study of cytomegalovirus exposure and HLA in healthy donors. Primers included in the PCR were 60 Vbeta and 13 Jbeta primers. The data were produced by immunoSEQ multiplex PCR, yet TCRdb's version contains in-frame clones alone and is incomplete. The top ten clones hold approximately 3.2% of a sample with 35,000 to 45,000 clones, around 70% of them seen once. The sequenced sample consisted of PBMCs. The receptor source for this set is a woman in her twenties or thirties in good health and CMV-seronegative.

The V and J genes are TRBV5-1 and TRBJ2-7; 7 nucleotides agree with TRBD1. The CDR3 is 14 residues long. CDR1 and CDR2 (germline): SGHRS, YFSETQ. Losses at the gene ends were 4 bases for V and 3 bases for J; bases not matched to a gene: 7. The CDR3 DNA is TGCGCCAGCAGCCTTGAGACAGGGTTCTACGAGCAGTACTTC. It is translated as CASSLETGFYEQYF.

The chain combines TRBV7-2 with TRBJ2-7; 7 nucleotides line up with TRBD2. Germline V gene lookup returns CDR1 SGHTA and CDR2 FQGNSA. Trimming cost V 5 bases and J 0 bases; bases outside gene matches: 7. The length of the CDR3 is 15 residues. CDR3 DNA sequence: TGTGCCAGCAGCCTCACTAGCGTGGACTCCTACGAGCAGTACTTC. This gives the protein CASSLTSVDSYEQYF.

The chain is built from TRBV6-5 and TRBJ1-6, with D perhaps TRBD1 (5 bases). V lost 6 bases to trimming and J lost 10 bases, with 19 bases between them. The germline gives CDR1 MNHEY, CDR2 SVGAGI. The CDR3 is made up of 15 amino acids. The CDR3 coding sequence is TGTGCCAGCAGACTGGCCCCAGGGTCCTACTCACCCCTCCACTTT. It codes for CASRLAPGSYSPLHF.

This clone showed up just a few times. The V call is TRBV5-1, the J call TRBJ2-7; the match to TRBD2 covers 11 bases. The CDR3 has 14 residues. V lost 7 bases to trimming and J lost 3 bases; unmatched junction nucleotides: 6. Germline values: CDR1 SGHRS, CDR2 YFSETQ. Here the CDR3 reads CASSTSGSSYEQYF. For the CDR3, the DNA is TGCGCCAGCTCTACTAGCGGGAGTAGCTACGAGCAGTACTTC.

The rearrangement joins TRBV30 to TRBJ2-1; D not resolved. This CDR3 is built from 13 residues. Germline-derived CDR1 and CDR2 are GTSNPN and SVGIG (reference sequence). Trimming pared 1 base from V and 2 bases from J, leaving 6 bases between. CDR3 DNA sequence: TGTGCCTGGAGTGGGCTGGCCTACAATGAGCAGTTCTTC. It is translated as CAWSGLAYNEQFF.

The chain combines TRBV6-4 with TRBJ2-3; D gene ambiguous. The V gene's germline CDR1 is MRHNA and CDR2 SNTAGT. CDR3 size: 16 residues. Deletions cut 0 bases from V and 1 base from J, with 11 bases between. CDR3 sequence (DNA): TGTGCCAGCAGTGACTCTGCGGCGTTCGGCACAGATACGCAGTATTTT. Amino acid sequence: CASSDSAAFGTDTQYF.

This clone was seen more than once but under ten times. The chain combines TRBV6-1 with TRBJ1-4; no definite D call. Trimming pared 1 base from V and 14 bases from J, leaving 11 bases between. This CDR3 is built from 12 residues. The germline V gene has CDR1 MNHNS and CDR2 SASEGT. CDR3 DNA sequence: TGTGCCAGCAGTGAAGTGTTGCGATCGCTGTTTTTT. It encodes CASSEVLRSLFF.

The chain has TRBV7-2 and TRBJ2-1; TRBD1 is a possible D gene (6 bases). Trimming took off 4 bases at V and 12 bases at J, with 16 bases between the two ends. This CDR3 is 13 amino acids long. Germline V gene lookup returns CDR1 SGHTA and CDR2 FQGNSA. The CDR3 sequence: CASSSDWARGQFF. The CDR3 region has the DNA TGTGCCAGCAGCTCGGACTGGGCCAGGGGGCAGTTCTTC.

This clone was counted only a few times. The rearrangement uses TRBV7-9 and TRBJ1-1, with D perhaps TRBD1 (5 bases). V was pared by 1 base and J by 4 bases, with 7 bases between. This CDR3 contains 13 residues. Looked up from germline, CDR1 is SEHNR and CDR2 is FQNEAQ (reference sequence). The CDR3 reads CASSLEGPTEAFF. The CDR3 DNA sequence: TGTGCCAGCAGCTTAGAGGGGCCCACTGAAGCTTTCTTT.

This clone occurred a few times. The chain carries TRBV9 and TRBJ2-5; 11 positions match TRBD2. V gave up 4 bases and J gave up 1 base; unmatched junction bases: 3. The CDR3 sequence is 15 residues long. CDR1 SGDLS and CDR2 YYNGEE come from the germline V gene. The chain's CDR3 is CASSPGLAVQETQYF. The CDR3 DNA reads TGTGCCAGCAGCCCGGGACTAGCGGTCCAAGAGACCCAGTACTTC.